This T cell receptor beta chain was obtained from a study of T cell repertoires in cytomegalovirus infection. About the research overall: Indications of both CMV infection and matching HLA type were provided by public TCR beta signatures. The study's findings and limits: Pooled public TCR beta family frequency picked out CMV carriers with the relevant HLA. There were HLA-C-restricted CMV-specific TCR beta clonotypes dominating the ex vivo response.

In this sample, this clonotype turned up many times. The antigen remains undetermined. Per the germline V gene, CDR1 is SGHTA and CDR2 is FQGNSA. V was trimmed by 8 bases and J by 4 bases, leaving 12 bases between them. The CDR3 sequence is 13 residues long. TCRdb reanalysed the reads using MiXCR and keeps one entry per CDR3 protein. Found here are roughly 200,000 distinct CDR3 sequences, less than 9.5% of them singletons; the top ten hold approximately 4.3%. Sequencing was carried out using PBMCs. This TCR was recovered from a human donor in good health (CMV status not recorded). Some clones in this sample may be carry-over from other donors' samples. This chain connects TRBV7-2 to TRBJ1-3; no clear D. The CDR3 DNA sequence: TGTGCCAGCCATAGGGAGTCCGGAAACACCATATATTTT. It specifies CASHRESGNTIYF. The full variable domain, in which reference TRBV7-2 and TRBJ1-3 provide the parts outside the CDR3, is GAGVSQSPSNKVTEKGKDVELRCDPISGHTALYWYRQSLGQGLEFLIYFQGNSAPDKSGLPSDRFSAERTGGSVSTLTIQRTQQEDSAVYLCASHRESGNTIYFGEGSWLTVV.